This T cell receptor (beta chain) appears in the sequencing data of a study of control samples from healthy donors and cancer patients. Data came from immunoSEQ multiplex PCR; TCRdb stores just in-frame clones and leaves some out. The table records 70,000 or so clones, over 70% of them present only once. Sequenced input: blood. This receptor was identified in a man over 45 in good health.

CDR3 amino acids: CASSDRALEETQYF. Written as DNA, the CDR3 is TGTGCCAGCAGCGACAGGGCCTTGGAGGAGACCCAGTACTTC. The genes are TRBV7-9 and TRBJ2-5; 7 bases are shared with TRBD1. Germline V CDR1 and CDR2: SEHNR, FQNEAQ (reference sequence). The CDR3 covers 14 residues. The ends lost 5 bases at V and 5 bases at J; junction bases unmatched: 8.